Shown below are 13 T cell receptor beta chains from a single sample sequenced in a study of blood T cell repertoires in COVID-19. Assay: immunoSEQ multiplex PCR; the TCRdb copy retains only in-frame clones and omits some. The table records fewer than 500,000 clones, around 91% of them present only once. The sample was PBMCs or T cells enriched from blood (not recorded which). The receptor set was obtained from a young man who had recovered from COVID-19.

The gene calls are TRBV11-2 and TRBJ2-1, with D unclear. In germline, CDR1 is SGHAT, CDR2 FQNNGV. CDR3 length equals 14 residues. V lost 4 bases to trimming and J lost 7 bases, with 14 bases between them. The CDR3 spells CASSSFPVRNEQFF. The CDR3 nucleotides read TGTGCCAGCAGCTCGTTTCCGGTACGGAATGAGCAGTTCTTC.

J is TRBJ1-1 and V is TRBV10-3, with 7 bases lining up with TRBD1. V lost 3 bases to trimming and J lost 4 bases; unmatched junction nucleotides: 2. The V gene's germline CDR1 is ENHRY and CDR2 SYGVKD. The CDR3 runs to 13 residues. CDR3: CAISDRGRTEAFF. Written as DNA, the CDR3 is TGTGCCATCAGTGATAGGGGGCGCACTGAAGCTTTCTTT.

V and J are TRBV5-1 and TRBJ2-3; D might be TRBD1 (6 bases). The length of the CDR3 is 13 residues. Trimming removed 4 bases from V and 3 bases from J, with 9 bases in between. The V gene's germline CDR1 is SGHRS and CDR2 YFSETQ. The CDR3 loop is CASSRDITDTQYF. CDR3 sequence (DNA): TGCGCCAGCAGCCGGGACATTACAGATACGCAGTATTTT.

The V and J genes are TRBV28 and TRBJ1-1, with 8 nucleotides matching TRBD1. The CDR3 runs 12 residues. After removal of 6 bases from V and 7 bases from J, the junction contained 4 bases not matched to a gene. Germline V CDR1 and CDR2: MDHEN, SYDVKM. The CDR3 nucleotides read TGTGCCAGCAGCAAGACAGGGGATGAAGCTTTCTTT. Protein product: CASSKTGDEAFF. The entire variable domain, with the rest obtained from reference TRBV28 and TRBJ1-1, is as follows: DVKVTQSSRYLVKRTGEKVFLECVQDMDHENMFWYRQDPGLGLRLIYFSYDVKMKEKGDIPEGYSVSREKKERFSLILESASTNQTSMYLCASSKTGDEAFFGQGTRLTVV.

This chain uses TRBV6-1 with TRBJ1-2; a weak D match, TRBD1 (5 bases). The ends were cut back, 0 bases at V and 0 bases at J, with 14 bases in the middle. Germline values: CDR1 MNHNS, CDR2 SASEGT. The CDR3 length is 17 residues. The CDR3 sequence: CASSEAGGERTNYGYTF. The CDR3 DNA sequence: TGTGCCAGCAGTGAAGCGGGGGGAGAGAGGACTAACTATGGCTACACCTTC.

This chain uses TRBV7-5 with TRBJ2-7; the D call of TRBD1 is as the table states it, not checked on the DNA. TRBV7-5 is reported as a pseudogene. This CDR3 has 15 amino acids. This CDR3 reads CVRSSRDRHSYEQYF. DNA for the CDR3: TGTGTCAGAAGCTCCCGGGACAGACACTCCTACGAGCAGTACTTC.

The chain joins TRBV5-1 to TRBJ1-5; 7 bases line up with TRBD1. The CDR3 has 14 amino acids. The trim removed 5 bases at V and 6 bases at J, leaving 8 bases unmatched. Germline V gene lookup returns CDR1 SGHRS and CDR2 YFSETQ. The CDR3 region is CASSLEGAGQPQHF. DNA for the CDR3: TGCGCCAGCAGTTTAGAGGGGGCTGGTCAGCCCCAGCATTTT.

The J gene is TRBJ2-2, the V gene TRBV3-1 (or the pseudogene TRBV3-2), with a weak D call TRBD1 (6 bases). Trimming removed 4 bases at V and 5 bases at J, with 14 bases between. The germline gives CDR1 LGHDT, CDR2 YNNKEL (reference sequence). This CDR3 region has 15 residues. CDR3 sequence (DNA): TGTGCCAGCAGCCCGCCGGACAGACTGACCGGGGAGCTGTTTTTT. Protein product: CASSPPDRLTGELFF.

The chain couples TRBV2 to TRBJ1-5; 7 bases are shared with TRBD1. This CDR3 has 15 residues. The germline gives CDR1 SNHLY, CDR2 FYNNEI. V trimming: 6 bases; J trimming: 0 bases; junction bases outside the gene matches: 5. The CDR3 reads CASSQGQASNQPQHF. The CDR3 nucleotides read TGTGCCAGCAGCCAAGGACAGGCTAGCAATCAGCCCCAGCATTTT.

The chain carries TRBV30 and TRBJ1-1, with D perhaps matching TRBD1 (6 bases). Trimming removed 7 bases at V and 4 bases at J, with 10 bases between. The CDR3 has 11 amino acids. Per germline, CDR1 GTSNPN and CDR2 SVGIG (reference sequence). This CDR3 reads CAYRDITEAFF. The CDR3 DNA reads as TGTGCCTACCGGGACATCACTGAAGCTTTCTTT.

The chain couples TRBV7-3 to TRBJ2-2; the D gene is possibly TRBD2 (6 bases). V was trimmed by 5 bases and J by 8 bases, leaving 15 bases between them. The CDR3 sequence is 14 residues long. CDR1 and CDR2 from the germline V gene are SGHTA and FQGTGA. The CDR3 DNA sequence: TGTGCCAGCAGCCCAGGAGGGGCCACAGGGGAGCTGTTTTTT. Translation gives CASSPGGATGELFF.

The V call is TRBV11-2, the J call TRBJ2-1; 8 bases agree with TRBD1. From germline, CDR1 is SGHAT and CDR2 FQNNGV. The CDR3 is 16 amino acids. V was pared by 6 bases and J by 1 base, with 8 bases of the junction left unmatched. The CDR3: CASRGAGQGSYNEQFF. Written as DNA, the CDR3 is TGTGCCAGCAGAGGGGCCGGACAGGGTTCCTACAATGAGCAGTTCTTC.

The CDR3 here is CASSLGGESSYEQYF. CDR3 nucleotides: TGTGCCAGCAGCTTGGGCGGGGAGAGCTCCTACGAGCAGTACTTC. V gene TRBV5-5 combines with J gene TRBJ2-7; D possibly corresponds to TRBD2 (6 bases). V was clipped by 0 bases and J by 0 bases, with 10 bases between them. CDR1 and CDR2 from the germline V gene are SGHKS and YYEKEE (reference sequence). The CDR3 spans 15 residues.